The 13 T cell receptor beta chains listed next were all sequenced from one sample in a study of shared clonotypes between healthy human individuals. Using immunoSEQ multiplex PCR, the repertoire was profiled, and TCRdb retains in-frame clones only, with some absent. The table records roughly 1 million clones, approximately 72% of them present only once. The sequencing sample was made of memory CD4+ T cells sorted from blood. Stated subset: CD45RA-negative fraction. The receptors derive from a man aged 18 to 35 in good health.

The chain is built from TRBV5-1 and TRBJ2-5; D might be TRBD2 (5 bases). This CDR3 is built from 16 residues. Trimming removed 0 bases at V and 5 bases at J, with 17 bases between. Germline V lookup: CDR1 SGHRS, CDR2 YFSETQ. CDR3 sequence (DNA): TGCGCCAGCAGCTTGGAGGCAGCGGCGGGTGGGGAGACCCAGTACTTC. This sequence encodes CASSLEAAAGGETQYF. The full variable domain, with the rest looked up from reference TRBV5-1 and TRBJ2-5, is KAGVTQTPRYLIKTRGQQVTLSCSPISGHRSVSWYQQTPGQGLQFLFEYFSETQRNKGNFPGRFSGRQFSNSRSEMNVSTLELGDSALYLCASSLEAAAGGETQYFGPGTRLLVL.

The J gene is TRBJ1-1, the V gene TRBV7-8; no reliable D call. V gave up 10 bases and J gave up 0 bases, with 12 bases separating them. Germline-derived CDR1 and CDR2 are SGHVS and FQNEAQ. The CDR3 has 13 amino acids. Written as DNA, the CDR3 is TGTGCCACCCGGTCGGGCGTGAACACTGAAGCTTTCTTT. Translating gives CATRSGVNTEAFF.

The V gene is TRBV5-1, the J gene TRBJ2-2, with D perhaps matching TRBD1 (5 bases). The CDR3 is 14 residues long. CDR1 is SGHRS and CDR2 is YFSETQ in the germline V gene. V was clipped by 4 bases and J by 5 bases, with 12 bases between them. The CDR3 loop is CASSPPRETGELFF. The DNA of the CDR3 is TGCGCCAGCAGCCCCCCCAGGGAAACCGGGGAGCTGTTTTTT.

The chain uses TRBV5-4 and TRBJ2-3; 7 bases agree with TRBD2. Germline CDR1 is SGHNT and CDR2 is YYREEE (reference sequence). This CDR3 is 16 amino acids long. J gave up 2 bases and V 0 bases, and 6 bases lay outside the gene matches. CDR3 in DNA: TGTGCCAGCAGCTTGGGCGCTAGCGGAAACACAGATACGCAGTATTTT. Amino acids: CASSLGASGNTDTQYF.

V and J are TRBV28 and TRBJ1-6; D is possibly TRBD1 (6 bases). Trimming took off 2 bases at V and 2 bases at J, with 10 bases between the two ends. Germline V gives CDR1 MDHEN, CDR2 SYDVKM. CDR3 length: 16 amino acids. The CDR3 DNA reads TGTGCCAGCAGTTTAGGCGGGGACACCTATAATTCACCCCTCCACTTT. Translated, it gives CASSLGGDTYNSPLHF.

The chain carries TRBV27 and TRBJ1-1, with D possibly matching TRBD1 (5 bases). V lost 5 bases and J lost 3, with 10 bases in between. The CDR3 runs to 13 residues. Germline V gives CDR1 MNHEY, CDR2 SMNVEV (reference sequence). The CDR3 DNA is TGTGCCAGCAGTCCAGGGTGGGACACTGAAGCTTTCTTT. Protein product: CASSPGWDTEAFF.

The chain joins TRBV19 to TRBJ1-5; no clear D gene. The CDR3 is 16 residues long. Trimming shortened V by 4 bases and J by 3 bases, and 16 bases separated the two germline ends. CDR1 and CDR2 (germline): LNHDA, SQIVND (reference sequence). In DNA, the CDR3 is TGTGCCAGTAGTACTTATGCGTCGACCGTCAATCAGCCCCAGCATTTT. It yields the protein CASSTYASTVNQPQHF.

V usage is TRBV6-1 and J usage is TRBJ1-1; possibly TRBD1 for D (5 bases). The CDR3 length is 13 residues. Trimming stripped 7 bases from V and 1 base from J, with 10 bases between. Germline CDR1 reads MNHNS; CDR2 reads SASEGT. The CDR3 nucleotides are TGTGCCAGCACCGGGGCGGCGAACACTGAAGCTTTCTTT. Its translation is CASTGAANTEAFF.

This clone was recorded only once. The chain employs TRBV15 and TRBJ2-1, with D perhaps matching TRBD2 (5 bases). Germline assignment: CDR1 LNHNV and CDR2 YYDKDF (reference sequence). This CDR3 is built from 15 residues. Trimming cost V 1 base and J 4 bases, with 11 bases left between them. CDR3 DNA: TGTGCCACCAGCAGAGGTACTAGATCGTACAATGAGCAGTTCTTC. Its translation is CATSRGTRSYNEQFF. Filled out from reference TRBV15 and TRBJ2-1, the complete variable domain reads DAMVIQNPRYQVTQFGKPVTLSCSQTLNHNVMYWYQQKSSQAPKLLFHYYDKDFNNEADTPDNFQSRRPNTSFCFLDIRSPGLGDTAMYLCATSRGTRSYNEQFFGPGTRLTVL.

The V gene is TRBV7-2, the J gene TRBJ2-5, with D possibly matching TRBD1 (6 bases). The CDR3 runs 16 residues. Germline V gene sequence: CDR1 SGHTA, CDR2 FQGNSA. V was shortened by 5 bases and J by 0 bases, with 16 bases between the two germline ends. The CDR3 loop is CASSQNRARYQETQYF. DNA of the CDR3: TGTGCCAGCAGCCAGAACAGGGCCCGCTACCAAGAGACCCAGTACTTC. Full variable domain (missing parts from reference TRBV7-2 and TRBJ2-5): GAGVSQSPSNKVTEKGKDVELRCDPISGHTALYWYRQSLGQGLEFLIYFQGNSAPDKSGLPSDRFSAERTGGSVSTLTIQRTQQEDSAVYLCASSQNRARYQETQYFGPGTRLLVL.

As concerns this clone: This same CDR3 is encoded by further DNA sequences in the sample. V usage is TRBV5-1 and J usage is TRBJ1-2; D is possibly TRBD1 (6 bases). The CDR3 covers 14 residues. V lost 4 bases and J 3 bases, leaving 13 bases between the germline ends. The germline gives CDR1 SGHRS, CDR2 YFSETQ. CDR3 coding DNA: TGCGCCAGCAGCCCGGGCCCAGGGGACTATGGCTACACCTTC. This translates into CASSPGPGDYGYTF.

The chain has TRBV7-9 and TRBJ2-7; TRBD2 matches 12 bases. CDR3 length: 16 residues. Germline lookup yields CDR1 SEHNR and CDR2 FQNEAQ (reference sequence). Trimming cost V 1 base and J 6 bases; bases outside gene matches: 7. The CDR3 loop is CASSLVSTSGSREQYF. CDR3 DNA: TGTGCCAGCAGCTTAGTCTCGACTAGCGGGAGTCGCGAGCAGTACTTC.

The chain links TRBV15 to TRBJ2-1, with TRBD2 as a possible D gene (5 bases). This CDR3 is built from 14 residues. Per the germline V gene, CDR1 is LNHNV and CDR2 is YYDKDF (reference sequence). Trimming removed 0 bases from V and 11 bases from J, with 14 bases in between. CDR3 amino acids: CATSRDLLAGKQFF. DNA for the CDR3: TGTGCCACCAGCAGAGATCTATTGGCCGGGAAGCAGTTCTTC.